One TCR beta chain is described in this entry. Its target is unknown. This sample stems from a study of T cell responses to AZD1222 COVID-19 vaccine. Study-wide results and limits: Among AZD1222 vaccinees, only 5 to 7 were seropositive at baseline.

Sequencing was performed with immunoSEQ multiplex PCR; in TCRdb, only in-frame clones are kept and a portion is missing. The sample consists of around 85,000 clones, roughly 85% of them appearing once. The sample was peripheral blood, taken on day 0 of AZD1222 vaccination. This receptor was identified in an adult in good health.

This CDR3 is CAISESRAGDNEQFF. DNA of the CDR3: TGTGCCATCAGTGAGTCGCGGGCAGGGGACAATGAGCAGTTCTTC. The V call is TRBV10-3, the J call TRBJ2-1, with a tentative D call TRBD1 (6 bases). The V and J ends lost 0 bases and 5 bases respectively, with 11 bases between them. The CDR3 consists of 15 residues. CDR1 and CDR2 (germline): ENHRY, SYGVKD.